This is a list of T cell receptor beta chains from one sample in a study of T cells in Graves' hyperthyroidism and ophthalmopathy. MiXCR, applied by TCRdb to the multiplex PCR reads, yields one record per CDR3 protein. The data show about half a million distinct CDR3 sequences, 22% seen once. Sequenced material: blood. The receptors stem from a woman in her seventies with Graves' ophthalmopathy. The CDR3 runs from the conserved cysteine through the conserved F or W. A D gene is named only where the DNA matches it firmly. Expanded clones get a size class; other rows say once, few or many, or leave the size out.

13	TRBV12-3/TRBV12-4	.	TRBJ2-1	few	CASSFVGSNKQFF	TGTGCCAGCAGTTTTGTAGGGTCCAATAAGCAGTTCTTC
10	TRBV19	.	TRBJ1-2	once	CATSDYGYTF	TGTGCCACCTCGGATTATGGCTACACCTTC
14	TRBV6-4	.	TRBJ2-3	.	CASSDRDGTDTQYF	TGTGCCAGCAGTGACCGTGACGGAACAGATACGCAGTATTTT
16	TRBV7-8	TRBD2	TRBJ2-5	.	CASLAGGPRGTETQYF	TGTGCCAGCTTAGCGGGAGGGCCGAGGGGTACAGAGACCCAGTACTTC
13	TRBV6-2/TRBV6-3	TRBD1	TRBJ1-1	.	CASSQGGPTGAFF	TGTGCCAGCAGTCAGGGGGGGCCAACAGGAGCTTTCTTT
14	TRBV12-3/TRBV12-4	TRBD1	TRBJ1-2	many	CASSLVQGAGGYTF	TGTGCCAGCAGTTTAGTCCAGGGGGCGGGTGGCTACACCTTC
18	TRBV4-2	.	TRBJ2-1	.	CASSQDPHQADSYNEQFF	TGTGCCAGCAGCCAAGATCCTCATCAAGCGGACAGCTACAATGAGCAGTTCTTC
14	TRBV7-2	TRBD1	TRBJ1-5	.	CASSLTGRNQPQHF	TGTGCCAGCAGTTTGACAGGGCGCAATCAGCCCCAGCATTTT
15	TRBV27	TRBD1	TRBJ1-4	.	CASSYRGATNEKLFF	TGTGCCAGCAGCTACAGGGGGGCAACTAATGAAAAACTGTTTTTT
13	TRBV20-1	TRBD2	TRBJ2-7	.	CSARDQTSSEQYF	TGCAGTGCTAGAGATCAGACTAGCTCCGAGCAGTACTTC
11	TRBV20-1	.	TRBJ1-4	.	CSGGTNEKLFF	TGCAGCGGGGGAACTAATGAAAAACTGTTTTTT
13	TRBV7-2	.	TRBJ2-3	.	CASSPVGTDTQYF	TGTGCCAGCAGCCCCGTCGGCACAGATACGCAGTATTTT
14	TRBV11-2	.	TRBJ2-3	many	CASSPRQSTDTQYF	TGTGCCAGCAGCCCGAGACAGAGCACAGATACGCAGTATTTT
14	TRBV11-2	.	TRBJ2-1	.	CASGGSSSYNEQFF	TGTGCGTCGGGGGGCTCCAGCTCCTACAATGAGCAGTTCTTC
14	TRBV28	.	TRBJ1-6	once	CASSWAPGNSPLHF	TGTGCCAGCAGTTGGGCCCCGGGCAATTCACCCCTCCACTTT
12	TRBV12-3/TRBV12-4	.	TRBJ2-3	.	CASSLILLTQYF	TGTGCCAGCAGTTTAATCCTACTAACGCAGTATTTT
12	TRBV29-1	.	TRBJ2-4	.	CSVVRGDRIQYF	TGCAGCGTGGTGCGGGGCGATCGCATTCAGTACTTC
14	TRBV7-2	.	TRBJ1-1	many	CASSLGGGRTEAFF	TGTGCCAGCAGTTTAGGGGGGGGGCGCACTGAAGCTTTCTTT
14	TRBV6-1	.	TRBJ2-7	few	CASRERGELYEQYF	TGTGCCAGCAGGGAAAGGGGGGAGTTATACGAGCAGTACTTC
14	TRBV12-3/TRBV12-4	TRBD1	TRBJ1-1	few	CASSRQGARAEAFF	TGTGCCAGCAGCCGACAGGGGGCGAGGGCTGAAGCTTTCTTT
14	TRBV19	.	TRBJ2-1	few	CASSLGTVSSEQFF	TGTGCCAGTAGTCTCGGGACGGTAAGTTCTGAGCAGTTCTTC
14	TRBV9	TRBD1	TRBJ2-2	.	CASSRGQGTGELFF	TGTGCCAGCAGCCGGGGACAGGGGACCGGGGAGCTGTTTTTT
13	TRBV10-3	.	TRBJ2-5	few	CAISERLQETQYF	TGTGCCATCAGTGAAAGGTTACAAGAGACCCAGTACTTC
14	TRBV3-1	TRBD2	TRBJ2-7	few	CASSQGLAGNEQYF	TGTGCCAGCAGCCAAGGACTAGCCGGGAACGAGCAGTACTTC
15	TRBV12-3/TRBV12-4	.	TRBJ1-5	many	CASSPIGPSNQPQHF	TGTGCCAGCAGTCCCATCGGGCCTAGCAATCAGCCCCAGCATTTT
16	TRBV6-2/TRBV6-3	TRBD1	TRBJ2-1	many	CASMTSGQGFFNEQFF	TGTGCCAGCATGACCTCGGGACAGGGGTTCTTCAATGAGCAGTTCTTC
12	TRBV13	.	TRBJ1-4	.	CASSLGGRKLFF	TGTGCCAGCAGCCTTGGGGGTAGGAAACTGTTTTTT
13	TRBV7-9	.	TRBJ1-1	.	CASSLQDPSGAFF	TGTGCCAGCAGCTTACAGGACCCGTCGGGAGCTTTCTTT
14	TRBV28	TRBD1	TRBJ1-5	many	CASNPGGNNQPQHF	TGTGCCAGCAATCCAGGGGGGAACAATCAGCCCCAGCATTTT
12	TRBV10-1	.	TRBJ1-2	.	CASSGGVYGYTF	TGCGCCAGCAGTGGGGGAGTTTATGGCTACACCTTC
13	TRBV2	.	TRBJ1-1	many	CASSTDMNTEAFF	TGTGCCAGCAGTACAGACATGAACACTGAAGCTTTCTTT
12	TRBV6-1	.	TRBJ1-6	few	CASSEGGQYLHF	TGTGCCAGCAGTGAAGGAGGCCAGTACCTCCACTTT
15	TRBV4-1	.	TRBJ2-7	.	CASSQGFSRSHEQYF	TGCGCCAGCAGCCAAGGTTTTAGTAGAAGCCACGAGCAGTACTTC
12	TRBV6-5	.	TRBJ2-7	.	CASSTIYHEQYF	TGTGCCAGCAGCACCATTTACCACGAGCAGTACTTC
15	TRBV2	.	TRBJ1-2	few	CASSEIEGPAFGYTF	TGTGCCAGCAGTGAAATTGAGGGACCCGCTTTCGGCTACACCTTC
13	TRBV30	TRBD1	TRBJ1-1	many	CAWTAGGPTEAFF	TGTGCCTGGACTGCAGGGGGTCCCACTGAAGCTTTCTTT
16	TRBV11-2	TRBD1	TRBJ1-6	many	CASSLGDRGFRSPLHF	TGTGCCAGCAGCTTAGGGGACAGGGGGTTTCGGTCACCCCTCCACTTT
15	TRBV30	.	TRBJ2-3	.	CAWSVHEGFTDTQYF	TGTGCCTGGAGTGTACATGAGGGTTTCACAGATACGCAGTATTTT
16	TRBV29-1	TRBD2	TRBJ2-2	.	CSVQGTSGTLTGELFF	TGCAGCGTTCAAGGGACTAGCGGTACCCTCACCGGGGAGCTGTTTTTT
17	TRBV6-2/TRBV6-3	TRBD2	TRBJ2-1	few	CASSYRSFLAGLHEQFF	TGTGCCAGCAGTTACAGGTCGTTTCTAGCGGGACTTCATGAGCAGTTCTTC
16	TRBV28	TRBD2	TRBJ2-3	few	CASSLVSGRYADTQYF	TGTGCCAGCAGTTTAGTGAGCGGGAGATACGCAGATACGCAGTATTTT
13	TRBV7-8	.	TRBJ1-5	few	CASSLVSIQPQHF	TGTGCCAGCAGCTTAGTATCGATTCAGCCCCAGCATTTT
14	TRBV20-1	.	TRBJ1-1	few	CSAIPGVGSTEAFF	TGCAGTGCTATACCGGGGGTGGGAAGCACTGAAGCTTTCTTT
16	TRBV15	TRBD1	TRBJ2-1	few	CATSRDWDRDYNEQFF	TGTGCCACCAGCAGAGATTGGGACAGGGACTACAATGAGCAGTTCTTC
17	TRBV7-2	.	TRBJ1-5	few	CASSLALGSYSNQPQHF	TGTGCCAGCAGCTTAGCGCTGGGAAGTTATAGCAATCAGCCCCAGCATTTT
12	TRBV28	.	TRBJ1-6	many	CASSLGVSPLHF	TGTGCCAGCAGTTTGGGGGTTTCACCCCTCCACTTT
15	TRBV20-1	TRBD2	TRBJ2-3	few	CSATQREGSTDTQYF	TGCAGTGCTACCCAGCGGGAGGGGAGCACAGATACGCAGTATTTT
12	TRBV12-3/TRBV12-4	.	TRBJ2-5	.	CASSIIVETQYF	TGTGCCAGCAGCATTATAGTCGAGACCCAGTACTTC
14	TRBV9	TRBD1	TRBJ1-4	many	CASSVGTANEKLFF	TGTGCCAGCAGCGTCGGGACAGCTAATGAAAAACTGTTTTTT
15	TRBV20-1	TRBD2	TRBJ2-1	.	CSARRRERTYNEQFF	TGCAGTGCTAGAAGGCGGGAGCGCACCTACAATGAGCAGTTCTTC
10	TRBV29-1	.	TRBJ2-7	many	CSVWSYEQYF	TGCAGCGTTTGGTCCTACGAGCAGTACTTC
14	TRBV28	TRBD1	TRBJ1-2	.	CASTQGQGEYGYTF	TGTGCCAGCACCCAGGGACAGGGGGAATATGGCTACACCTTC
15	TRBV2	TRBD2	TRBJ2-5	few	CASSEALGGRKTQYF	TGTGCCAGCAGTGAAGCGCTGGGCGGGAGAAAGACCCAGTACTTC